This T cell receptor beta chain was obtained from a study of blood T cell repertoires in COVID-19. The method was immunoSEQ multiplex PCR; TCRdb's version includes in-frame clones alone and lacks a portion of them. The data hold hundreds of thousands of clones, with about nine tenths observed a single time. This clone was seen a single time. Sequences were obtained from peripheral blood. The clonotype comes from a man in his fifties with acute or convalescent COVID-19.

This CDR3 reads CASSTLTEYQETQYF. CDR3 in DNA: TGTGCCAGCAGTACCTTGACAGAGTACCAAGAGACCCAGTACTTC. The rearrangement links TRBV27 to TRBJ2-5; maybe TRBD1 (5 bases). The V end was cut by 5 bases, the J end by 0 bases, with 13 bases between. Per germline, CDR1 MNHEY and CDR2 SMNVEV (reference sequence). The CDR3 has 15 residues.